This is a list of T cell receptor beta chains from one sample in a study of blood T cell repertoires in COVID-19. Here immunoSEQ multiplex PCR was the method, and the copy in TCRdb shows in-frame clones only, minus some. The table records roughly 570,000 clones, approximately 88% of them present only once. Sequencing used peripheral blood. The receptors originated from a woman in her forties or fifties with COVID-19, enrolled during active disease. The CDR3 runs from the conserved cysteine through the conserved F or W. Each record gives: J gene, D gene, clone size, V gene, CDR3 protein, CDR3 DNA. D genes are given only for firm matches. For some rows the clone size is stated as once, few or many, or as a class when expanded; others skip it.

TRBJ1-1	-	-	TRBV10-1	CASSEPGSDTEAFF	TGCGCCAGCAGTGAGCCGGGGTCGGACACTGAAGCTTTCTTT
TRBJ2-3	TRBD1	-	TRBV27	CATIGRSGQGSDTQYF	TGTGCCACCATAGGGCGATCGGGACAGGGGTCAGATACGCAGTATTTT
TRBJ2-1	TRBD2	-	TRBV5-6	CASSLALAGGSYNEQFF	TGTGCCAGCAGCTTGGCACTAGCGGGGGGTTCCTACAATGAGCAGTTCTTC
TRBJ2-3	-	-	TRBV27	CASRGGATDTQYF	TGTGCCAGCAGGGGGGGAGCCACAGATACGCAGTATTTT
TRBJ1-1	TRBD1	-	TRBV5-1	CASSRTGNTEAFF	TGCGCCAGCAGCAGGACAGGGAACACTGAAGCTTTCTTT
TRBJ2-7	TRBD1	-	TRBV30	CACWDRGYEQYF	TGTGCCTGCTGGGACAGGGGTTACGAGCAGTACTTC
TRBJ1-5	TRBD1	-	TRBV27	CASSLSGTGNQPQHF	TGTGCCAGCAGTTTATCGGGGACAGGGAATCAGCCCCAGCATTTT
TRBJ2-7	TRBD1	-	TRBV11-1	CASSLLPGQRGAEQYF	TGTGCCAGTTCCCTCTTACCGGGACAGAGGGGTGCCGAGCAGTACTTC
TRBJ1-1	TRBD1	-	TRBV4-1	CASSQDRYRGDTEAFF	TGCGCCAGCAGCCAAGATCGGTACAGGGGGGACACTGAAGCTTTCTTT
TRBJ1-1	TRBD1	-	TRBV19	CASSDPGGSWNTEAFF	TGTGCCAGTAGTGACCCAGGGGGTAGTTGGAACACTGAAGCTTTCTTT
TRBJ1-6	TRBD1	-	TRBV4-1	CASSPGTGRPLPLHF	TGCGCCAGCAGTCCCGGGACAGGTCGGCCTCTTCCCCTCCACTTT
TRBJ1-6	-	-	TRBV5-1	CASSLGAGVNSPLHF	TGCGCCAGCAGCTTGGGAGCGGGGGTAAATTCACCCCTCCACTTT
TRBJ2-5	-	-	TRBV27	CASSPSRSQETQYF	TGTGCCAGCAGTCCTTCTAGATCACAAGAGACCCAGTACTTC
TRBJ1-4	-	-	TRBV6-5	CASAAAVATNEKLFF	TGTGCCAGCGCCGCGGCTGTGGCAACTAATGAAAAACTGTTTTTT
TRBJ1-2	TRBD1	-	TRBV19	CASSILQGARGYTF	TGTGCCAGTAGTATCCTACAGGGGGCGCGTGGCTACACCTTC
TRBJ1-2	-	-	TRBV6-5	CASRPGLAGAGYTF	TGTGCCAGCAGACCCGGGCTTGCGGGCGCTGGCTACACCTTC
TRBJ1-2	-	once	TRBV7-8	CASSPDRRYGYTF	TGTGCCAGCAGCCCTGACAGACGCTATGGCTACACCTTC
TRBJ1-2	-	-	TRBV12-3/TRBV12-4	CASSLGRGYTF	TGTGCCAGCAGTTTAGGGAGAGGCTACACCTTC
TRBJ1-2	-	once	TRBV10-3	CAISEAGGLYGYTF	TGTGCCATCAGTGAAGCGGGAGGACTTTATGGCTACACCTTC
TRBJ1-6	-	-	TRBV6-4	CASSAEADSPLHF	TGTGCCAGCAGTGCAGAGGCCGATTCACCCCTCCACTTT
TRBJ2-3	-	-	TRBV30	CAWTKGRAGTDTQYF	TGTGCCTGGACCAAGGGCAGGGCTGGCACAGATACGCAGTATTTT
TRBJ1-4	TRBD1	-	TRBV9	CASSVRTGEYEKLFF	TGTGCCAGCAGCGTCCGGACAGGGGAGTATGAAAAACTGTTTTTT
TRBJ1-6	-	few	TRBV7-2	CASSRSRQDSPLHF	TGTGCCAGCAGCCGCTCAAGACAGGATTCACCCCTCCACTTT
TRBJ2-4	TRBD2	-	TRBV11-2	CASSPLRGGAGNIQYF	TGTGCCAGCAGCCCCCTCCGGGGGGGGGCGGGAAACATTCAGTACTTC
TRBJ1-2	-	-	TRBV20-1	CSGPYISGYTF	TGCAGTGGGCCTTACATATCCGGCTACACCTTC
TRBJ1-1	TRBD1	-	TRBV29-1	CSVGQGNTEAFF	TGCAGCGTTGGACAGGGGAACACTGAAGCTTTCTTT
TRBJ1-2	-	-	TRBV3-1/TRBV3-2	CASSPLQGIYGYTF	TGTGCCAGCAGCCCCCTCCAGGGGATCTATGGCTACACCTTC
TRBJ1-1	-	-	TRBV11-2	CASSFRQLVNTEAFF	TGTGCCAGCAGCTTTCGACAGTTAGTGAACACTGAAGCTTTCTTT
TRBJ1-6	-	-	TRBV6-5	CASSLARIQGYSPLHF	TGTGCCAGCAGTTTGGCCCGTATACAGGGATATTCACCCCTCCACTTT
TRBJ2-1	TRBD1	-	TRBV7-8	CASSFNRGPTIEQFF	TGTGCCAGCAGCTTCAACAGGGGGCCCACAATTGAGCAGTTCTTC
TRBJ1-2	-	-	TRBV12-3/TRBV12-4	CASSLAHSYGYTF	TGTGCCAGCAGTTTAGCGCACAGCTATGGCTACACCTTC
TRBJ2-7	-	-	TRBV12-3/TRBV12-4	CASSFDSFYEQYF	TGTGCCAGCAGTTTTGACAGTTTCTACGAGCAGTACTTC
TRBJ2-3	TRBD1	-	TRBV7-8	CASRPRGTDTQYF	TGTGCCAGCAGGCCCAGGGGGACAGATACGCAGTATTTT
TRBJ2-2	-	-	TRBV5-1	CASSLSGGSGELFF	TGCGCCAGCAGCCTCTCCGGAGGGTCCGGGGAGCTGTTTTTT
TRBJ1-2	-	-	TRBV30	CAWSVLGRGYGYTF	TGTGCCTGGAGTGTACTAGGGAGAGGCTATGGCTACACCTTC
TRBJ2-1	-	-	TRBV7-9	CASSWGLRGNEQFF	TGTGCCAGCAGCTGGGGTCTTCGGGGGAATGAGCAGTTCTTC
TRBJ1-6	-	-	TRBV3-1/TRBV3-2	CASSQDRGGLNYNSPLHF	TGTGCCAGCAGCCAAGATCGCGGGGGTCTAAACTATAATTCACCCCTCCACTTT
TRBJ2-2	-	-	TRBV24-1	CATGSYANTGELFF	TGTGCCACCGGGAGCTACGCGAACACCGGGGAGCTGTTTTTT
TRBJ2-2	TRBD1	-	TRBV7-9	CASKRQGDDGELFF	TGTGCCAGCAAAAGACAGGGGGATGACGGGGAGCTGTTTTTT
TRBJ2-2	-	-	TRBV2	CASGGLARFVNTGELFF	TGTGCCAGCGGCGGTCTAGCCCGTTTTGTGAACACCGGGGAGCTGTTTTTT
TRBJ1-1	-	-	TRBV20-1	CSASRNSYTEAFF	TGCAGTGCTAGTCGTAACAGTTACACTGAAGCTTTCTTT
TRBJ1-2	-	-	TRBV2	CASSGDDYGYTF	TGTGCCAGCAGTGGAGATGACTATGGCTACACCTTC
TRBJ1-4	-	-	TRBV4-1	CASSRQQGTNEKLFF	TGCGCCAGCAGCCGCCAACAGGGTACTAATGAAAAACTGTTTTTT
TRBJ1-5	TRBD1	-	TRBV27	CASSPTGASQPQHF	TGTGCCAGCAGCCCGACAGGGGCAAGTCAGCCCCAGCATTTT
TRBJ2-7	-	-	TRBV28	CASSSSGGNEQYF	TGTGCCAGCAGTTCCAGTGGAGGGAACGAGCAGTACTTC
TRBJ2-3	-	-	TRBV10-1	CASSESSKDTQYF	TGCGCCAGCAGTGAGTCGTCTAAAGATACGCAGTATTTT